Listed below are T cell receptor beta chains from one sample, sequenced in a study of vaccination effects on CD4 cells after COVID-19. For these TCRs, the target antigens are not known. Sequencing was performed with immunoSEQ multiplex PCR; in TCRdb, only in-frame clones are kept and a portion is missing. The sample carries 42,000 or so clones, around 70% recorded once. Sequenced here: CD4+ T cells from PBMCs cultured with a peptide pool, sampled before COVID-19 vaccination. The receptors derive from a human donor who had a prior SARS-CoV-2 infection. Each CDR3 is given with its conserved first and last residue. A D gene is named only where the DNA matches it firmly. Not all rows give a size; the values are once, few, many and, for expanded clones, a class.

clone size: once
V gene: TRBV21-1
J gene: TRBJ2-7
D gene: .
CDR3 DNA: TGTGCCCGCGACAGGGGGCCATGCCCAAGGGACGAGCAGTACTTC
CDR3 protein: CARDRGPCPRDEQYF

clone size: .
V gene: TRBV4-3
J gene: TRBJ2-2
D gene: TRBD1
CDR3 DNA: TGCGCCAGCAGCCAAGATCCCCCGGGACAGAGGCTCCCCGGGGAGCTGTTTTTT
CDR3 protein: CASSQDPPGQRLPGELFF

clone size: .
V gene: TRBV4-2
J gene: TRBJ1-2
D gene: .
CDR3 DNA: TGTGCCAGCAGCCCCCTGGCTGGTTCAGCATACCACTATGGCTACACCTTC
CDR3 protein: CASSPLAGSAYHYGYTF

clone size: .
V gene: TRBV6-9
J gene: TRBJ2-7
D gene: .
CDR3 DNA: TGTGCCAGCAGTTATTCCAGAATATCTACATACGACGAGCAGTACTTC
CDR3 protein: CASSYSRISTYDEQYF

clone size: .
V gene: TRBV19
J gene: TRBJ2-5
D gene: .
CDR3 DNA: TGTGCCAGTAGTATGGGGCAAGAGACCCAGTACTTC
CDR3 protein: CASSMGQETQYF

clone size: .
V gene: TRBV7-2
J gene: TRBJ1-2
D gene: .
CDR3 DNA: TGTGCCAGCAGCCGGCAAGAAGGGGGGGATGCGAGCTACACCTTC
CDR3 protein: CASSRQEGGDASYTF

clone size: .
V gene: TRBV5-1
J gene: TRBJ2-1
D gene: .
CDR3 DNA: TGCGCCAGCAGCTTGACGCTAAGCTCCTACAATGAGCAGTTCTTC
CDR3 protein: CASSLTLSSYNEQFF

clone size: .
V gene: TRBV18
J gene: TRBJ2-5
D gene: .
CDR3 DNA: TGTGCCAGCTCACTCACTAGAGGACAAGAGACCCAGTACTTC
CDR3 protein: CASSLTRGQETQYF

clone size: once
V gene: TRBV27
J gene: TRBJ2-7
D gene: .
CDR3 DNA: TGTGCCAGCAGTTTATTTTACGGGTACGAGCAGTACTTC
CDR3 protein: CASSLFYGYEQYF

clone size: .
V gene: TRBV11-2
J gene: TRBJ2-1
D gene: .
CDR3 DNA: TGTGCCAGCAGCTTAGGGCGCGTCTCCTACAATGAGCAGTTCTTC
CDR3 protein: CASSLGRVSYNEQFF

clone size: few
V gene: TRBV2
J gene: TRBJ1-2
D gene: .
CDR3 DNA: TGTGCCAGCAGCGCAATGAGGGCCCCGAACTATGGCTACACCTTC
CDR3 protein: CASSAMRAPNYGYTF

clone size: .
V gene: TRBV19
J gene: TRBJ1-2
D gene: .
CDR3 DNA: TGTGCCAGTAGTATAAGGGGTCCGGAATCGAAGACCTTC
CDR3 protein: CASSIRGPESKTF

clone size: few
V gene: TRBV5-5
J gene: TRBJ2-2
D gene: TRBD2
CDR3 DNA: TGTGCCAGCAGCTTGTATCTAGCGGGAGATCATGGGGAGCTGTTTTTT
CDR3 protein: CASSLYLAGDHGELFF

clone size: .
V gene: TRBV5-1
J gene: TRBJ2-7
D gene: .
CDR3 DNA: TGCGCCAGCAGCTTGGGGCAGCACTACGAGCAGTACTTC
CDR3 protein: CASSLGQHYEQYF

clone size: once
V gene: TRBV6-5
J gene: TRBJ1-2
D gene: .
CDR3 DNA: TGTGCCAGCAGCCAAGGCTATGGCTACACCTTC
CDR3 protein: CASSQGYGYTF

clone size: few
V gene: TRBV19
J gene: TRBJ1-1
D gene: .
CDR3 DNA: TGTGCCAGTAGTATAACACTCCGGACTGAAGCTTTCTTT
CDR3 protein: CASSITLRTEAFF

clone size: .
V gene: TRBV4-1
J gene: TRBJ1-2
D gene: .
CDR3 DNA: TGCGCCAGCAGCCAAGGGCGTGAACGGGCCTATGGCTACACCTTC
CDR3 protein: CASSQGRERAYGYTF

clone size: .
V gene: TRBV18
J gene: TRBJ2-5
D gene: TRBD2
CDR3 DNA: TGTGCCAGCTCACGGGGACTAGCGGGGGTCCAAGAGACCCAGTACTTC
CDR3 protein: CASSRGLAGVQETQYF

clone size: .
V gene: TRBV9
J gene: TRBJ1-5
D gene: .
CDR3 DNA: TGTGCCAGCAGCGCCCGGGCCTTAGATCAGCCCCAGCATTTT
CDR3 protein: CASSARALDQPQHF

clone size: .
V gene: TRBV30
J gene: TRBJ1-4
D gene: .
CDR3 DNA: TGTGCCTGGGGAGGACTTGGGGAAAAACTGTTTTTT
CDR3 protein: CAWGGLGEKLFF

clone size: medium-sized
V gene: TRBV5-1
J gene: TRBJ2-7
D gene: .
CDR3 DNA: TGCGCCAGCAGCTTTATGTACAAAGGAAGTTCCTACGAGCAGTACTTC
CDR3 protein: CASSFMYKGSSYEQYF

clone size: .
V gene: TRBV5-4
J gene: TRBJ1-4
D gene: .
CDR3 DNA: TGTGCCAGCAGCTTGAGTCAGGCTAATGAAAAACTGTTTTTT
CDR3 protein: CASSLSQANEKLFF

clone size: .
V gene: TRBV19
J gene: TRBJ1-5
D gene: .
CDR3 DNA: TGTGCCAGTACCCCCTGGGGGGGGGTGGCAGATCAGCCCCAGCATTTT
CDR3 protein: CASTPWGGVADQPQHF

clone size: once
V gene: TRBV2
J gene: TRBJ2-5
D gene: .
CDR3 DNA: TGTGCCAGCAGTGGGCAGAGCCAAGAGACCCAGTACTTC
CDR3 protein: CASSGQSQETQYF

clone size: .
V gene: TRBV11-3
J gene: TRBJ1-2
D gene: .
CDR3 DNA: TGTGCCAGCACCCAAGTCTCAGGGAATGGCTACACCTTC
CDR3 protein: CASTQVSGNGYTF

clone size: .
V gene: TRBV11-2
J gene: TRBJ2-1
D gene: TRBD1
CDR3 DNA: TGTGCCAGCAGCTCCTTTTTTAAGGACAGGGATTACAATGAGCAGTTCTTC
CDR3 protein: CASSSFFKDRDYNEQFF

clone size: .
V gene: TRBV5-6
J gene: TRBJ1-2
D gene: TRBD1
CDR3 DNA: TGTGCCAGCAGCGCACCGGGACAGGGTAGAAACTATGGCTACACCTTC
CDR3 protein: CASSAPGQGRNYGYTF

clone size: .
V gene: TRBV6-6
J gene: TRBJ1-5
D gene: .
CDR3 DNA: TGTGCCAGCAGTTACTTCTTGGATCAGCCCCAGCATTTT
CDR3 protein: CASSYFLDQPQHF

clone size: .
V gene: TRBV5-1
J gene: TRBJ2-3
D gene: .
CDR3 DNA: TGCGCCAGCAGCTTGTATGGCGGGACTAGCACAGATACGCAGTATTTT
CDR3 protein: CASSLYGGTSTDTQYF

clone size: few
V gene: TRBV5-4
J gene: TRBJ1-1
D gene: .
CDR3 DNA: TGTGCCAGCAGCTTGGGAATCAGAAGCATGAACACTGAAGCTTTCTTT
CDR3 protein: CASSLGIRSMNTEAFF

clone size: few
V gene: TRBV11-1
J gene: TRBJ2-1
D gene: .
CDR3 DNA: TGTGCCAGCAGCCCCAGCCAAGGGGTCAGGCAGTTCTTC
CDR3 protein: CASSPSQGVRQFF

clone size: .
V gene: TRBV30
J gene: TRBJ2-3
D gene: TRBD1
CDR3 DNA: TGTGCCCTCAGGGGGCCCTACACAGATACGCAGTATTTT
CDR3 protein: CALRGPYTDTQYF

clone size: .
V gene: TRBV5-8
J gene: TRBJ2-5
D gene: .
CDR3 DNA: TGTGCCAGCAGCTCCGGGACGTACGGCAGGGAGACCCAGTACTTC
CDR3 protein: CASSSGTYGRETQYF

clone size: .
V gene: TRBV27
J gene: TRBJ1-5
D gene: TRBD1
CDR3 DNA: TGTGCCAGCAGTTCCGAAGACAGGGATGGACAGCCCCAGCATTTT
CDR3 protein: CASSSEDRDGQPQHF

clone size: .
V gene: TRBV20-1
J gene: TRBJ1-1
D gene: TRBD1
CDR3 DNA: TGCAGTGCTACTGACAGGGCGAGGACTGAAGCTTTCTTT
CDR3 protein: CSATDRARTEAFF

clone size: .
V gene: TRBV6-5
J gene: TRBJ2-3
D gene: .
CDR3 DNA: TGTGCCAGCAGTTACTTTAGGGGCGGGGTTGGAGATACGCAGTATTTT
CDR3 protein: CASSYFRGGVGDTQYF

clone size: .
V gene: TRBV6-2/TRBV6-3
J gene: TRBJ2-7
D gene: .
CDR3 DNA: TGTGCCAGCAGTTCACATAACTCCTACGAGCAGTACTTC
CDR3 protein: CASSSHNSYEQYF

clone size: .
V gene: TRBV18
J gene: TRBJ2-1
D gene: .
CDR3 DNA: TGTGCCAGCTCAGGACTACAATCCTACAATGAGCAGTTCTTC
CDR3 protein: CASSGLQSYNEQFF

clone size: .
V gene: TRBV2
J gene: TRBJ2-5
D gene: .
CDR3 DNA: TGTGCCAGCTTCGCGAGAGCCGGGACCCAGTACTTC
CDR3 protein: CASFARAGTQYF

clone size: .
V gene: TRBV12-5
J gene: TRBJ1-2
D gene: TRBD1
CDR3 DNA: TGTGCTAGTGTAAGGGACAGTGGTTATGGCTACACCTTC
CDR3 protein: CASVRDSGYGYTF

clone size: .
V gene: TRBV11-3
J gene: TRBJ2-7
D gene: .
CDR3 DNA: TGTGCCAGCAGCCAGATGACAGGACTCTACGAGCAGTACTTC
CDR3 protein: CASSQMTGLYEQYF

clone size: few
V gene: TRBV6-5
J gene: TRBJ1-4
D gene: .
CDR3 DNA: TGTGCCAGCAGTTACTCGAACCCAACTAATGAAAAACTGTTTTTT
CDR3 protein: CASSYSNPTNEKLFF

clone size: .
V gene: TRBV27
J gene: TRBJ2-2
D gene: .
CDR3 DNA: TGTGCCAGCAGTCCACGACGACAGGAGACCGGGGAGCTGTTTTTT
CDR3 protein: CASSPRRQETGELFF

clone size: .
V gene: TRBV5-4
J gene: TRBJ2-3
D gene: .
CDR3 DNA: TGTGCCAGCAGCCCGGGACCGGGTACAGATACGCAGTATTTT
CDR3 protein: CASSPGPGTDTQYF

clone size: .
V gene: TRBV2
J gene: TRBJ1-2
D gene: .
CDR3 DNA: TGTGCCAGCAGCTTTGCAGGGGCGCAGAGCTATGGCTACACCTTC
CDR3 protein: CASSFAGAQSYGYTF

clone size: few
V gene: TRBV2
J gene: TRBJ1-5
D gene: .
CDR3 DNA: TGTGCCAGCAGCGGGGAGGCAAGTCAGCCCCAGCATTTT
CDR3 protein: CASSGEASQPQHF

clone size: few
V gene: TRBV7-9
J gene: TRBJ2-1
D gene: TRBD2
CDR3 DNA: TGTGCCAGCAGCTTACCGGGGGGGACAGAGCAGTTCTTC
CDR3 protein: CASSLPGGTEQFF

clone size: .
V gene: TRBV29-1
J gene: TRBJ2-1
D gene: .
CDR3 DNA: TGCAGCGCCGGGCTATGGGGGAGTCCGTTCTTC
CDR3 protein: CSAGLWGSPFF

clone size: few
V gene: TRBV2
J gene: TRBJ1-2
D gene: TRBD1
CDR3 DNA: TGTGCCAGCAGTGCAGGACAGGCCTATGGCTACACCTTC
CDR3 protein: CASSAGQAYGYTF

clone size: .
V gene: TRBV5-4
J gene: TRBJ2-7
D gene: .
CDR3 DNA: TGTGCCAGCAGCAGTCAAAACAGGGGAGGCGAGCAGTACTTC
CDR3 protein: CASSSQNRGGEQYF

clone size: .
V gene: TRBV6-5
J gene: TRBJ2-1
D gene: .
CDR3 DNA: TGTGCCAGCAGGGTAGGACAGAGCTCCTACAATGAGCAGTTCTTC
CDR3 protein: CASRVGQSSYNEQFF